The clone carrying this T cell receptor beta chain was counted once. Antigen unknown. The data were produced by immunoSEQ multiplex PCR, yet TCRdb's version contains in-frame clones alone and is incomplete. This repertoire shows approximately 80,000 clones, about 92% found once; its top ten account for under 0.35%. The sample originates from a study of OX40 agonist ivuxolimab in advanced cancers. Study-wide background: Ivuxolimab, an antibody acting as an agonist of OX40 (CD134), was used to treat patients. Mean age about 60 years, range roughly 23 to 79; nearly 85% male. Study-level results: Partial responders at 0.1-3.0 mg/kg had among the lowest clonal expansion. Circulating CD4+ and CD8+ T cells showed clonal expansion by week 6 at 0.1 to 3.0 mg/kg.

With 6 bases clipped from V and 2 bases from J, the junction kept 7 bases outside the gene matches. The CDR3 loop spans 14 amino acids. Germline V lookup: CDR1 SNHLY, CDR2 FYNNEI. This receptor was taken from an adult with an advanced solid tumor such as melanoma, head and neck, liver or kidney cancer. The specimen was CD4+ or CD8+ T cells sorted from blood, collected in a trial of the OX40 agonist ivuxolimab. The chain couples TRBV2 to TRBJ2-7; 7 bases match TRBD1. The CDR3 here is CASRTGTEPYEQYF. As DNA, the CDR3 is TGTGCCAGCAGGACGGGGACAGAACCCTACGAGCAGTACTTC.